Sequencing of this TCR beta chain was carried out in a study of CD8 T cells in Susac syndrome. When the RNA was reverse transcribed, random hexamers were used with an input of roughly 0.5 to 1 ug. Using its own MiXCR run on the immunoSEQ multiplex PCR reads, TCRdb lists one record per CDR3 protein. Of 300,000 to 350,000 distinct CDR3 sequences in the sample, 90% to 95% are singletons; the top ten hold 0.065%. The CDR3 has 14 amino acids. Germline V gene data show CDR1 as SNHLY and CDR2 as FYNNEI. V lost 6 bases and J lost 2, with 12 bases in between. The sequence derives from a human donor with multiple sclerosis. V and J are TRBV2 and TRBJ2-3; D not certain. The sample consisted of CD4+ T cells from PBMCs. The CDR3 DNA follows: TGTGCCAGCAGGCCCCGGTCGAACACAGATACGCAGTATTTT. This encodes CASRPRSNTDTQYF.